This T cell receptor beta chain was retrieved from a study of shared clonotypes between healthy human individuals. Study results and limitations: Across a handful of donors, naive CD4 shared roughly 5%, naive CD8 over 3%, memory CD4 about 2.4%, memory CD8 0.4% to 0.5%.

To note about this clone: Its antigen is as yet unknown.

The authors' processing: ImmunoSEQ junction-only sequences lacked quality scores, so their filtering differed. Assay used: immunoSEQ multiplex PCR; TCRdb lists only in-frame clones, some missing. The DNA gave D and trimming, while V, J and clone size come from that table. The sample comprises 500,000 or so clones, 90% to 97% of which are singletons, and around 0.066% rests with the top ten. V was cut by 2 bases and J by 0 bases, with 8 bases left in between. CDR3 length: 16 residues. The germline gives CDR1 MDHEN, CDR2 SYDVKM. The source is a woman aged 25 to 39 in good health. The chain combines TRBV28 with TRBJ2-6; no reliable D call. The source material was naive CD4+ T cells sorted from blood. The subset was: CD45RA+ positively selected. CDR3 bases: TGTGCCAGCAGTTTAATTAGGAGCTCTGGGGCCAACGTCCTGACTTTC. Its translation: CASSLIRSSGANVLTF.